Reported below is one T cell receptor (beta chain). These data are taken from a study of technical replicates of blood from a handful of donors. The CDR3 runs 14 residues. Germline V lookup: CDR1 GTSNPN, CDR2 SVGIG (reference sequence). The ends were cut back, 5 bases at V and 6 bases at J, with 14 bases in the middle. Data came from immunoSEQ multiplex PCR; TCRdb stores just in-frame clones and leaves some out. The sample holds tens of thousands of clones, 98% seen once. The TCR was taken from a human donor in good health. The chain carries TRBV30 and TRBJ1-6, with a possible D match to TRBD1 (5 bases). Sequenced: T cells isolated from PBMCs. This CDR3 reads CAWGEQVANSPLHF. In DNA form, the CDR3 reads TGTGCCTGGGGGGAACAGGTTGCTAATTCACCCCTCCACTTT.